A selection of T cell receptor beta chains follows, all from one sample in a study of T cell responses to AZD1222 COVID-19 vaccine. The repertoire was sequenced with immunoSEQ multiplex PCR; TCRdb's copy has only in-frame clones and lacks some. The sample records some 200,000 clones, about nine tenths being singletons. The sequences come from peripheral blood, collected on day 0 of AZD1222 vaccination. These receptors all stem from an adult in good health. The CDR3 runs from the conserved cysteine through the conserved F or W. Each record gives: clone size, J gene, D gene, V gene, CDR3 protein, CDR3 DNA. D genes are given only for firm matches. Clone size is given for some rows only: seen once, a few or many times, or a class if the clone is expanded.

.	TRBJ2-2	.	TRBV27	CASSLSPGVNTGELFF	TGTGCCAGCAGTTTATCGCCGGGGGTCAACACCGGGGAGCTGTTTTTT
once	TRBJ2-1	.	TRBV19	CASSILADISYNEQFF	TGTGCCAGTAGTATATTAGCGGATATCTCCTACAATGAGCAGTTCTTC
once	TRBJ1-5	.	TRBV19	CASIKDSLSNQPQHF	TGTGCCAGTATTAAGGACAGTCTAAGTAATCAGCCCCAGCATTTT
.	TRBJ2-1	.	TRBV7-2	CASSSPSSGGSYNEQFF	TGTGCCAGCAGCTCCCCCAGTAGTGGGGGCTCCTACAATGAGCAGTTCTTC
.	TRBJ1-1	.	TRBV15	CATSPYTDRWGTEAFF	TGTGCCACCAGCCCCTATACTGATCGCTGGGGCACTGAAGCTTTCTTT
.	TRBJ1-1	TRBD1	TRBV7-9	CASSLERQGAPEAFF	TGTGCCAGCAGCTTAGAGAGACAGGGAGCCCCTGAAGCTTTCTTT
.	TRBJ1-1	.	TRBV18	CASSQTENTEAFF	TGTGCCAGCTCGCAGACAGAGAACACTGAAGCTTTCTTT
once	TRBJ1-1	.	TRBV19	CASSGVQLNTEAFF	TGTGCCAGTAGTGGGGTCCAGTTGAACACTGAAGCTTTCTTT
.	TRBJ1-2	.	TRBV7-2	CASSLGASVAYGYTF	TGTGCCAGCAGCTTAGGCGCTTCCGTGGCGTATGGCTACACCTTC
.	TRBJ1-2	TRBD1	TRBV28	CASSSGAQGDYGYTF	TGTGCCAGCAGTTCTGGGGCACAGGGGGACTATGGCTACACCTTC
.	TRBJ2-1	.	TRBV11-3	CASSLRSGVGNEQFF	TGTGCCAGCAGCTTAAGATCGGGAGTTGGGAATGAGCAGTTCTTC
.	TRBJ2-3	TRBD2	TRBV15	CATSTRLAGVDTQYF	TGTGCCACCAGCACCCGACTAGCGGGGGTGGATACGCAGTATTTT
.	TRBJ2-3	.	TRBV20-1	CSARGSSTQYF	TGCAGTGCTAGAGGCTCGAGTACGCAGTATTTT
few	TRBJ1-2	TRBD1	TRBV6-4	CASSDTPGQQTGGYTF	TGTGCCAGCAGTGACACTCCGGGACAGCAAACGGGTGGCTACACCTTC
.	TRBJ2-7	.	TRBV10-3	CAISEPNPQFYEQYF	TGTGCCATCAGTGAGCCAAATCCGCAGTTCTACGAGCAGTACTTC
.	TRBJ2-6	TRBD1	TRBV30	CAWSVGSQGDVLTF	TGTGCCTGGAGTGTAGGGAGCCAGGGGGACGTCCTGACTTTC
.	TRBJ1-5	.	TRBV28	CASSTDRGVSNQPQHF	TGTGCCAGCAGCACCGATCGGGGAGTAAGCAATCAGCCCCAGCATTTT
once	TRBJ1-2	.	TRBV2	CASCSWGRTLNYGYTF	TGTGCCAGCTGTAGCTGGGGTAGGACCCTTAACTATGGCTACACCTTC
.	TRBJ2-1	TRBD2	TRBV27	CASSSGLVSGEQFF	TGTGCCAGCAGTTCTGGACTAGTCTCCGGTGAGCAGTTCTTC
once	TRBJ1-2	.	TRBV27	CASSFSGERPSYTF	TGTGCCAGCAGTTTTTCGGGGGAACGACCTAGCTACACCTTC
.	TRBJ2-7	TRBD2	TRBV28	CASSLGLAGVAEQYF	TGTGCCAGCAGTTTAGGTCTAGCGGGAGTCGCCGAGCAGTACTTC
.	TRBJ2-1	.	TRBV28	CASSLLDSPSSYNEQFF	TGTGCCAGCAGTCTACTCGATAGCCCGAGCTCCTACAATGAGCAGTTCTTC
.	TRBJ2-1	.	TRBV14	CASSQQTISNEQFF	TGTGCCAGCAGCCAACAGACGATTAGCAATGAGCAGTTCTTC
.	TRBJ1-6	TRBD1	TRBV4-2	CASSQGDRLNSPLHF	TGTGCCAGCAGCCAAGGGGACAGGTTGAATTCACCCCTCCACTTT
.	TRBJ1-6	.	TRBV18	CASSPRDRSEGSPLHF	TGTGCCAGCTCACCAAGGGACCGCTCAGAGGGTTCACCCCTCCACTTT
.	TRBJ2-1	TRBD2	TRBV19	CASTRGLAGGSAYNEQFF	TGTGCCAGTACCCGAGGACTAGCGGGGGGCTCAGCCTACAATGAGCAGTTCTTC
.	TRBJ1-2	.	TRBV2	CASSERAANYGYTF	TGTGCCAGCAGTGAAAGGGCAGCGAACTATGGCTACACCTTC
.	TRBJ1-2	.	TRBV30	CAWRDGPADYGYTF	TGTGCCTGGAGGGACGGCCCTGCGGACTATGGCTACACCTTC
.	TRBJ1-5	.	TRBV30	CAWSPLSNQPQHF	TGTGCCTGGAGTCCCTTGAGCAATCAGCCCCAGCATTTT
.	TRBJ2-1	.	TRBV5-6	CASSLDGRKSYNEQFF	TGTGCCAGCAGCTTGGATGGCAGGAAGTCTTACAATGAGCAGTTCTTC
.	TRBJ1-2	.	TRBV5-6	CASSGGQALYGYTF	TGTGCCAGCAGCGGGGGACAAGCTCTCTATGGCTACACCTTC
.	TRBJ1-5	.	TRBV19	CASSIGRNRLNPSNQPQHF	TGTGCCAGTAGTATAGGAAGAAACCGTCTAAACCCGAGCAATCAGCCCCAGCATTTT
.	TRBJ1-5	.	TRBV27	CASSFQAPYSNQPQHF	TGTGCCAGCAGTTTCCAGGCCCCTTATAGCAATCAGCCCCAGCATTTT
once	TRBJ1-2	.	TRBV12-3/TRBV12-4	CASRPGSGGYTF	TGTGCCAGCAGGCCAGGGTCAGGAGGCTACACCTTC
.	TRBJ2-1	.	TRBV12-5	CASGLGTAWDEQFF	TGTGCTAGTGGTTTGGGGACAGCCTGGGATGAGCAGTTCTTC
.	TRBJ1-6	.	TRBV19	CASSIKYSYNSPLHF	TGTGCCAGTAGTATAAAGTACTCCTATAATTCACCCCTCCACTTT
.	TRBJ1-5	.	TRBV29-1	CSVGAGRQPQHF	TGCAGCGTTGGGGCAGGGCGGCAGCCCCAGCATTTT
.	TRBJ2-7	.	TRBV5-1	CASSLALQGKAYEQYF	TGCGCCAGCAGCTTGGCCCTACAGGGAAAGGCCTACGAGCAGTACTTC
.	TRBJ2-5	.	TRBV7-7	CASSFDGMETQYF	TGTGCTAGCAGCTTTGACGGGATGGAGACCCAGTACTTC
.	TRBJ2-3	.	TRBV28	CASSAQGRGHTDTQYF	TGTGCCAGCAGCGCACAGGGGAGGGGGCACACAGATACGCAGTATTTT
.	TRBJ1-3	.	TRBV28	CASSPSGAGGNTIYF	TGTGCCAGCAGTCCCTCGGGGGCCGGTGGAAACACCATATATTTT
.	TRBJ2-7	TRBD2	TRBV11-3	CASSLMGGWGLAEYF	TGTGCCAGCAGCTTAATGGGAGGGTGGGGACTAGCTGAGTACTTC
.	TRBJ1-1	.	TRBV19	CASSIGAGRGLRTEAFF	TGTGCCAGTAGTATAGGGGCGGGTCGGGGCCTGAGGACTGAAGCTTTCTTT
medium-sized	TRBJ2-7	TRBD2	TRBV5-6	CASSLGLAGGGEQYF	TGTGCCAGCAGCTTGGGACTAGCGGGAGGAGGCGAGCAGTACTTC
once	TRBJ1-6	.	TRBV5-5	CASSPGPLVPYSPLHF	TGTGCCAGCAGCCCAGGACCGTTAGTTCCATATTCACCCCTCCACTTT
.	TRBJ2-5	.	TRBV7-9	CASSQRPETETQYF	TGTGCCAGCAGCCAGAGACCGGAAACAGAGACCCAGTACTTC
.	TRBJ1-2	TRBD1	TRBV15	CATSSLQGDGYTF	TGTGCCACCAGCAGTTTGCAGGGGGATGGCTACACCTTC
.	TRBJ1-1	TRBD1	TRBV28	CASSFPRGVGNTEAFF	TGTGCCAGCAGTTTCCCCAGGGGGGTCGGGAACACTGAAGCTTTCTTT
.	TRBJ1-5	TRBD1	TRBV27	CASSSGTGNQPQHF	TGTGCCAGCAGTTCCGGGACAGGGAATCAGCCCCAGCATTTT
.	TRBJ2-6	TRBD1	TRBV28	CASSPSWDRGLSGANVLTF	TGTGCCAGCAGTCCCAGTTGGGACAGGGGGCTTTCTGGGGCCAACGTCCTGACTTTC
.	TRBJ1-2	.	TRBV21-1	CASSKAGLGYGYTF	TGTGCCAGCAGCAAAGCTGGTCTGGGCTATGGCTACACCTTC
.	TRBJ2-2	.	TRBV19	CASSIVRQGTGELFF	TGTGCCAGTAGTATAGTACGGCAGGGAACCGGGGAGCTGTTTTTT
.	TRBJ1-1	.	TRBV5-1	CASSLQGGNTEAFF	TGCGCCAGCAGCTTGCAGGGCGGCAACACTGAAGCTTTCTTT
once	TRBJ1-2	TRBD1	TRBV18	CASSPPTGAGYGYTF	TGTGCCAGCTCACCACCGACAGGGGCTGGCTATGGCTACACCTTC
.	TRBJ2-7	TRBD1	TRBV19	CASSNDRGYEQYF	TGTGCCAGTAGCAACGACAGGGGGTACGAGCAGTACTTC